Listed below are T cell receptor beta chains from one sample, sequenced in a study of human T cells and chemical hapten exposure. MiXCR, run by TCRdb on the RACE reads, gives a single entry per CDR3 protein. The repertoire holds some 340,000 distinct CDR3 sequences, with approximately 6.3% as singletons. The sample was whole blood, taken in connection with sensitization to the hapten diphenylcyclopropenone (DPC). The receptor set was obtained from a woman between 18 and 29 years old with alopecia areata. Some clones in this sample may be carry-over from other donors' samples. The CDR3 runs from the conserved cysteine through the conserved F or W. D genes are given only for firm matches. Size tells how often a clone was seen (once, few, many) or the class of an expanded clone, and some rows leave it out.

D gene: NA
clone size: few
V gene: TRBV27
J gene: TRBJ2-3
CDR3 protein: CASSPSGSAIYSTDTQYF
CDR3 DNA: TGTGCCAGCAGCCCCAGCGGATCGGCCATATATAGCACAGATACGCAGTATTTT

D gene: NA
clone size: few
V gene: TRBV11-2
J gene: TRBJ2-3
CDR3 protein: CASSLYRILLADTQYF
CDR3 DNA: TGTGCCAGCAGCTTATACCGCATACTTCTAGCAGATACGCAGTATTTT

D gene: TRBD1
clone size: NA
V gene: TRBV4-2
J gene: TRBJ1-1
CDR3 protein: CASSPQTGDETEAFF
CDR3 DNA: TGTGCCAGCAGCCCTCAGACAGGGGATGAGACTGAAGCTTTCTTT

D gene: NA
clone size: many
V gene: TRBV7-2
J gene: TRBJ1-3
CDR3 protein: CASSYRASGNTIYF
CDR3 DNA: TGTGCCAGCAGCTACAGGGCTTCTGGAAACACCATATATTTT

D gene: TRBD2
clone size: NA
V gene: TRBV6-2/TRBV6-3
J gene: TRBJ2-5
CDR3 protein: CASSFLPGLPTGLAGETQETQYF
CDR3 DNA: TGTGCCAGCAGTTTCCTTCCGGGACTCCCGACGGGACTAGCGGGGGAGACGCAAGAGACCCAGTACTTC

D gene: TRBD1
clone size: NA
V gene: TRBV20-1
J gene: TRBJ1-1
CDR3 protein: CSAKYRGKTEAFF
CDR3 DNA: TGCAGTGCTAAATACAGGGGGAAGACTGAAGCTTTCTTT

D gene: NA
clone size: NA
V gene: TRBV6-1
J gene: TRBJ2-1
CDR3 protein: CASSEVGGEQFF
CDR3 DNA: TGTGCCAGCAGTGAAGTGGGCGGAGAGCAGTTCTTC

D gene: TRBD2
clone size: NA
V gene: TRBV29-1
J gene: TRBJ2-3
CDR3 protein: CSATSGGTTDTQYF
CDR3 DNA: TGCAGCGCCACTAGCGGGGGAACCACAGATACGCAGTATTTT

D gene: NA
clone size: few
V gene: TRBV6-5
J gene: TRBJ1-6
CDR3 protein: CASRRGSYNSPLHF
CDR3 DNA: TGTGCCAGCAGGAGGGGCAGCTATAATTCACCCCTCCACTTT

D gene: TRBD2
clone size: NA
V gene: TRBV6-2/TRBV6-3
J gene: TRBJ2-1
CDR3 protein: CASRAGTSSYNEQFF
CDR3 DNA: TGTGCCAGCAGAGCCGGGACTAGCTCCTACAATGAGCAGTTCTTC

D gene: TRBD2
clone size: few
V gene: TRBV27
J gene: TRBJ2-1
CDR3 protein: CASIPSLGGVPEQFF
CDR3 DNA: TGTGCCAGCATACCAAGTTTGGGGGGGGTCCCTGAGCAGTTCTTC

D gene: NA
clone size: few
V gene: TRBV6-1
J gene: TRBJ1-4
CDR3 protein: CASSDAGLVEEKLFF
CDR3 DNA: TGTGCCAGCAGTGATGCAGGGCTAGTAGAAGAAAAACTGTTTTTT

D gene: NA
clone size: NA
V gene: TRBV6-1
J gene: TRBJ1-2
CDR3 protein: CASSFLHGYTF
CDR3 DNA: TGTGCCAGCAGCTTCCTGCATGGCTACACCTTC

D gene: NA
clone size: NA
V gene: TRBV3-1
J gene: TRBJ1-6
CDR3 protein: CASRNQEENSPLHF
CDR3 DNA: TGTGCCAGCAGAAACCAGGAAGAGAATTCACCCCTCCACTTT

D gene: NA
clone size: NA
V gene: TRBV6-5
J gene: TRBJ2-2
CDR3 protein: CASAQGGSGELFF
CDR3 DNA: TGTGCCAGCGCTCAAGGGGGGTCCGGGGAGCTGTTTTTT

D gene: TRBD1
clone size: many
V gene: TRBV6-2/TRBV6-3
J gene: TRBJ2-7
CDR3 protein: CASRTGAVFYEQYF
CDR3 DNA: TGTGCCAGCAGGACAGGGGCGGTTTTCTACGAGCAGTACTTC